This T cell receptor beta chain is drawn from a study of T-cell memory formation after mild COVID-19. Study-wide points: In pre-infection memory, a portion of responding clones appeared, which suggested that cross-reactive memory joined. Second-wave clones peaking on day 37 lacked confirmed SARS-CoV-2 specificity. CD4+ bias marked clones expanding day 15 to 37, unlike balanced contracting clones.

On this clonotype: Its antigen is not identified.

5'RACE primed from the constant segment yielded TCR alpha and TCR beta cDNA libraries bearing sample barcodes and UMIs. TCRdb re-called the 5' RACE reads through MiXCR, storing one row per CDR3 protein. The table shows roughly 450,000 distinct CDR3 sequences, with 18% occurring only once. Sequencing was performed on PBMCs or a T cell subset sorted from them (not recorded which). The receptor comes from an adult woman who had mild COVID-19 (a few samples of this study predate the infection). Cell type and time point are not known.

The CDR3: CATSDPPGLGSSGANVLTF. CDR3 DNA: TGTGCCACCAGTGATCCCCCGGGACTAGGAAGCTCTGGGGCCAACGTCCTGACTTTC. The chain combines TRBV24-1 with TRBJ2-6, with 8 bases identical to TRBD2. This CDR3 has 19 residues. Germline CDR1 and CDR2: KGHDR and SFDVKD. With 3 bases clipped from V and 0 bases from J, the junction kept 9 bases outside the gene matches.